The source of this T cell receptor (beta chain) is a study of cytomegalovirus exposure and HLA in healthy donors. Looking at the study overall: The Caucasian-associated ancestry cluster contained 81% of the roughly 370 genotyped donors. Study findings and constraints: Cytomegalovirus status was reportedly diagnosed by the classifier with high sensitivity and specificity.

These donors counted as nominally healthy when sampled, but unrecorded immune exposures were likely. This clone was counted a few times. Antigen unknown. PCR used 60 Vbeta primers and 13 Jbeta primers. Repertoires were generated with immunoSEQ multiplex PCR, while TCRdb's copy carries only in-frame clones and drops some. The sample holds over 150,000 clones, roughly 85% seen once. The sequencing input was PBMCs. The receptor was isolated from a woman aged 45-60 years in good health and CMV-seronegative.

The CDR3 loop reads CASSPIGALATEAFF. For the CDR3, the DNA is TGCGCCAGCAGCCCCATAGGGGCTTTGGCCACTGAAGCTTTCTTT. This rearrangement joins TRBV4-3 to TRBJ1-1, with D maybe TRBD1 (5 bases). V dropped 4 bases and J dropped 4 bases, with 16 bases sitting between them. The CDR3 runs to 15 residues. Germline CDR1 LGHNA, CDR2 YSLEER.